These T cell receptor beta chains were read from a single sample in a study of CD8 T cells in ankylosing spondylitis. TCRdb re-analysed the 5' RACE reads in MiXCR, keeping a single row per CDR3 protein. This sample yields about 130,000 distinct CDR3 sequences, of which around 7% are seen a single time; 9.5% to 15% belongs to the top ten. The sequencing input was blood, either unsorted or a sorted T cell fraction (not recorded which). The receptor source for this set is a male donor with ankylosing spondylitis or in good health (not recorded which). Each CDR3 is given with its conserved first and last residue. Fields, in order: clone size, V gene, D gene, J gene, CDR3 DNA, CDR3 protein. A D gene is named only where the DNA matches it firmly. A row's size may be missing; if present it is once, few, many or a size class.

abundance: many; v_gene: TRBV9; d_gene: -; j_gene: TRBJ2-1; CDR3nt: TGTGCCAGCAGCCCAGCCGGGAATGAGCAGTTCTTC; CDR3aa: CASSPAGNEQFF
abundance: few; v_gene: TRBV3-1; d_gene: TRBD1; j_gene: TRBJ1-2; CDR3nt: TGTGCCAGCAGCCTCCAAGGGGGGCGCGGGACAGATGGCTACACCTTC; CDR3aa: CASSLQGGRGTDGYTF
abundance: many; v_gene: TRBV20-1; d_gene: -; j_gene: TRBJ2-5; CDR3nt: TGCAGTGCAGAGGGTAACAGGCAAGAGACCCAGTACTTC; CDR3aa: CSAEGNRQETQYF
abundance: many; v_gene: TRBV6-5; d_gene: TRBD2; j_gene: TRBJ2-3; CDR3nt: TGTGCCAGCAGTTACGGCACTAGCGGGGCAGATACGCAGTATTTT; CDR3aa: CASSYGTSGADTQYF
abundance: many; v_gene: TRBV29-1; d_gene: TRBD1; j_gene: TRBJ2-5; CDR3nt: TGCAGCGCTCCTGGACAGGGTGGCATTCAAGAGACCCAGTACTTC; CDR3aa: CSAPGQGGIQETQYF
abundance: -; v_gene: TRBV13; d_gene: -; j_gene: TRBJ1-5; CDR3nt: TGTGCCTTCAGCTCAAACTTAGGATCGGGGCCATCGAGCGATCAGCCCCAGCATTTT; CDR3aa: CAFSSNLGSGPSSDQPQHF
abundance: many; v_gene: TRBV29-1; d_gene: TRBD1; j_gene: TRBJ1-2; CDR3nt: TGCAGCGTTGCACGGACAGGGGGTAACTATGGCTACACCTTC; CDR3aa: CSVARTGGNYGYTF
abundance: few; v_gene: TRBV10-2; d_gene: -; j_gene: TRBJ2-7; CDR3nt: TGCGCCAGCAGTGAGAGGGTCTACGAGCAGTACTTC; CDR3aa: CASSERVYEQYF
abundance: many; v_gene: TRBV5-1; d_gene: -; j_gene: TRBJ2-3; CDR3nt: TGCGCCAGCAGCTTGGGGGGGAACCAAGATACGCAGTATTTT; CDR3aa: CASSLGGNQDTQYF
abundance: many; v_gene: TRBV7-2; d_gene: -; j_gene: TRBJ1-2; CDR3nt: TGTGCCAGCAGCTTAAACAGCAAATATGGCTACACCTTC; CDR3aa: CASSLNSKYGYTF
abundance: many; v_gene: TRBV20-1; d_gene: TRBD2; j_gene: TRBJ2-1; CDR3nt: TGCAGTGCTAGAGCACCTACTAGCGGGAGTGATGAGCAGTTCTTC; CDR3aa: CSARAPTSGSDEQFF
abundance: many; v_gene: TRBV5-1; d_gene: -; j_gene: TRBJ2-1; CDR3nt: TGCGCCAGCAGCCGCGGGGACAATGAGCAGTTCTTC; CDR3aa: CASSRGDNEQFF
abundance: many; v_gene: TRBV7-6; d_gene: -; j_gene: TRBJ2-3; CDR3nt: TGTGCCAGCAGCTTAGTCCACGGATTCACAGATACGCAGTATTTT; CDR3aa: CASSLVHGFTDTQYF
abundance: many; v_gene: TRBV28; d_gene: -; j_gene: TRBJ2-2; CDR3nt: TGTGCCAGCAGTTTAATCGGGGAGCTGTTTTTT; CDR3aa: CASSLIGELFF
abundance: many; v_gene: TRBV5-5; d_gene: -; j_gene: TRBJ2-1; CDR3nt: TGTGCCAGCAGCTGGGTCGCTCTATCCTACAATGAGCAGTTCTTC; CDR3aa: CASSWVALSYNEQFF
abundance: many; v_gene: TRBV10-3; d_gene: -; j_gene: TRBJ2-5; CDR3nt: TGTGCCATCAGTGACGACAGCCAAGAGACCCAGTACTTC; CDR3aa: CAISDDSQETQYF
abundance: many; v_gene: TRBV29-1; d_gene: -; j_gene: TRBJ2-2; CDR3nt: TGCAGCGTCGGCGGGACACCGAACACCGGGGAGCTGTTTTTT; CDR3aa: CSVGGTPNTGELFF
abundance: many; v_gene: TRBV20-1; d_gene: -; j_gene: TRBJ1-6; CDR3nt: TGCAGTGCCCGCGAGGGCAGGACTAATTCACCCCTCCACTTT; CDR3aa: CSAREGRTNSPLHF
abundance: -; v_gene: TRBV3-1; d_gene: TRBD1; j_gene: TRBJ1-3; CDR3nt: TGTGCCAGCAGCCATCCCGGGACAGGGGGCTCTGGAAACACCATATATTTT; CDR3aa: CASSHPGTGGSGNTIYF
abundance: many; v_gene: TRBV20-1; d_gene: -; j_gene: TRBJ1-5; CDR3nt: TGCAGTGCTACTATTGACACGGCCAGCGGCCCCCAGCATTTT; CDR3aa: CSATIDTASGPQHF
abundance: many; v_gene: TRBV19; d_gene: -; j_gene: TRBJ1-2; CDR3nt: TGTGCCAGTAGTATCGGGGGAATGGCTGGCTACACCTTC; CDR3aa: CASSIGGMAGYTF
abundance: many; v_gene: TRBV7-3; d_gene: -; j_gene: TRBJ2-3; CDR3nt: TGTGCCAGCAGCACTACAGGAGTCGGCACAGATACGCAGTATTTT; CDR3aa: CASSTTGVGTDTQYF
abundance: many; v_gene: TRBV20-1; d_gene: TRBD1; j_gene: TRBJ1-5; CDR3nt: TGCAGTGCTCTACCGACAGGGAACAATCAGCCCCAGCATTTT; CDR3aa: CSALPTGNNQPQHF
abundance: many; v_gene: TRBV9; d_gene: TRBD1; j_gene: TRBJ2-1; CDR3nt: TGTGCCAGCAGCGCCACAGGGGGCTCGTACAATGAGCAGTTCTTC; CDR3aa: CASSATGGSYNEQFF
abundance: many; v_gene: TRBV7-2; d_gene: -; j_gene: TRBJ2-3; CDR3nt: TGTGCCAGCAGCCCCCCCCCAACCCCAGATACGCAGTATTTT; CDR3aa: CASSPPPTPDTQYF
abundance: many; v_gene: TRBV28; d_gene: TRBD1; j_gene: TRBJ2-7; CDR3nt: TGTGCCAGCAGTTTAAGGACAGGGGGCCAACCCGAGCAGTACTTC; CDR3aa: CASSLRTGGQPEQYF
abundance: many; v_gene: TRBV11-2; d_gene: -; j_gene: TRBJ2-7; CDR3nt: TGTGCCAGCAGCCCCCGAGGAGCCCCGACCTACGAGCAGTACTTC; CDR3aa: CASSPRGAPTYEQYF
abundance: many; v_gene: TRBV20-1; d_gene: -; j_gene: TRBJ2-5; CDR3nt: TGCAGTGCTAGAGCTCCGACTAGGCAAGAGACCCAGTACTTC; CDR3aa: CSARAPTRQETQYF
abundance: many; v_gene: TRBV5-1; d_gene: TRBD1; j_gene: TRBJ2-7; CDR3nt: TGCGCCAGCAGCTTGTTCCAGGGGGCCTACGAGCAGTACTTC; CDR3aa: CASSLFQGAYEQYF
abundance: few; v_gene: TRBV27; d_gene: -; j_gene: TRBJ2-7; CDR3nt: TGTGCCAGCAGTTTATCCGACAGCCGCTCCTACGAGCAGTACTTC; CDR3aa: CASSLSDSRSYEQYF